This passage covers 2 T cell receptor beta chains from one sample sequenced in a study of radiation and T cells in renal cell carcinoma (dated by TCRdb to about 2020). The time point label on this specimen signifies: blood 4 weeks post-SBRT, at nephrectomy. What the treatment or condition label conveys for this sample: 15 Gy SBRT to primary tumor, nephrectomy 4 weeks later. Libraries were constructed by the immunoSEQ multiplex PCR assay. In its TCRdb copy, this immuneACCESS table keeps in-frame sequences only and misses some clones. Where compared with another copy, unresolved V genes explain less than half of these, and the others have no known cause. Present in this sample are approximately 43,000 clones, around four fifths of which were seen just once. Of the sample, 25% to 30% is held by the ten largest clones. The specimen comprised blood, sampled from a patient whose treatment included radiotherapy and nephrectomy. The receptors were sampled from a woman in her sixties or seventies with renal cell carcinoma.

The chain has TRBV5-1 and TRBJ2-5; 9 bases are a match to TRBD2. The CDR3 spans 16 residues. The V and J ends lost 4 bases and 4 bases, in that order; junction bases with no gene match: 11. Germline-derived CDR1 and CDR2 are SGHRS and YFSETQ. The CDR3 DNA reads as TGCGCCAGCAGCCCCCTGCCGCGGGGGGGCCGAGAGACCCAGTACTTC. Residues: CASSPLPRGGRETQYF.

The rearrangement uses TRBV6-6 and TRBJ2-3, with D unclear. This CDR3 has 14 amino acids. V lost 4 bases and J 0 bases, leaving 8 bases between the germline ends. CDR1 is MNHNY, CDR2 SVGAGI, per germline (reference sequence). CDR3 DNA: TGTGCCAGCAGTTTACAAAGTAGCACAGATACGCAGTATTTT. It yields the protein CASSLQSSTDTQYF.